This T cell receptor beta chain was observed in a study of CD8 T cell repertoires and HIV-1 epitope variants. Across the study: Each of Twenty-five Gag and Nef epitope peptides stimulated a separate culture. Epitopes were three Gag families plus Nef HW9 and YT9. T cells were cultured for more than nine days with cytokines added on days 3 and 7.

Germline-derived CDR1 and CDR2 are MDHEN and SYDVKM. Trimming cost V 3 bases and J 2 bases, with 13 bases left between them. The CDR3 runs to 15 residues. Using immunoSEQ multiplex PCR, the repertoire was profiled, and TCRdb retains in-frame clones only, with some absent. Among some 4,400 clones listed, about 67% were seen once. Study results and caveats: This assay reports beta chains of antigen-expanded cells, not T cell function.

With regard to this clone: Antigen: not known.

The sequence was collected from a male donor with HIV. This rearrangement joins TRBV28 to TRBJ1-1; D is uncertain. Sequencing was done on a sample of cultured CD8+ T cells derived from PBMCs. This CDR3 is CASSLRLVANTEAFF. The CDR3 region has the DNA TGTGCCAGCAGTTTGCGGCTGGTAGCTAACACTGAAGCTTTCTTT. The whole variable domain, filled in from reference TRBV28 and TRBJ1-1, reads DVKVTQSSRYLVKRTGEKVFLECVQDMDHENMFWYRQDPGLGLRLIYFSYDVKMKEKGDIPEGYSVSREKKERFSLILESASTNQTSMYLCASSLRLVANTEAFFGQGTRLTVV.